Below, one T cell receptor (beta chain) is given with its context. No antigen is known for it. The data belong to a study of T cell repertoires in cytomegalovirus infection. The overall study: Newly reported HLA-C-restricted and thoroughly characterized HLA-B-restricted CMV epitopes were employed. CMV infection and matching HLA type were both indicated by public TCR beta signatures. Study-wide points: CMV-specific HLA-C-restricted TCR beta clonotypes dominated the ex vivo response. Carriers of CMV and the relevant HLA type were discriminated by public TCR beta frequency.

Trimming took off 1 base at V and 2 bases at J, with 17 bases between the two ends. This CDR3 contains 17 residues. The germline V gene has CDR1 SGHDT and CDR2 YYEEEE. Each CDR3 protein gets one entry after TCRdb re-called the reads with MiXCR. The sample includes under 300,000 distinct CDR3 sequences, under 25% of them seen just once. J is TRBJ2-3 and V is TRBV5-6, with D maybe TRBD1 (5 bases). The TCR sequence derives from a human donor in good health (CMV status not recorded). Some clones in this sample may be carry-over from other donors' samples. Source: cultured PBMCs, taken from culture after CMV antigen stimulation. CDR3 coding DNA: TGTGCCAGCAGCTTGAAGGGGATCGCAGATGCCACAGATACGCAGTATTTT. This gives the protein CASSLKGIADATDTQYF.